These T cell receptor beta chains were read from a single sample in a study of blood T cell repertoires in COVID-19. TCRdb's table, derived via immunoSEQ multiplex PCR, lists solely in-frame clones and lacks some. The sample records some 200,000 clones, around 90% being singletons. Sequences were obtained from peripheral blood. These receptors originate from a man aged 35-49 years with active or convalescent COVID-19. Both conserved end residues are part of each CDR3. A D gene is named only where the DNA matches it firmly. Where a row states a size, it is once, few, many or the class of an expanded clone; other rows omit it.

V gene,clone size,D gene,J gene,CDR3 DNA,CDR3 protein
TRBV19,few,.,TRBJ1-5,TGTGCCAGTAGTCTGGGGCGGCAGCCCCAGCATTTT,CASSLGRQPQHF
TRBV4-1,.,.,TRBJ1-3,TGCGCCAGCAGCCAAGTCCCCCGAGGTGACACCATATATTTT,CASSQVPRGDTIYF
TRBV5-8,.,.,TRBJ1-6,TGTGCCAGCAGCGCCCCTCGCCAGTCCTATAATTCACCCCTCCACTTT,CASSAPRQSYNSPLHF
TRBV4-3,.,TRBD1,TRBJ1-2,TGCGCCAGCAGCCAGTTTCGGGACAGCGCCAACTATGGCTACACCTTC,CASSQFRDSANYGYTF
TRBV4-3,.,TRBD1,TRBJ1-6,TGCGCCAGCAGAGACCAGGGACAGAGTAATTCACCCCTCCACTTT,CASRDQGQSNSPLHF
TRBV5-1,.,TRBD1,TRBJ1-2,TGCGCCAGCAGCGCGGGCGAGGGGGCTTACTATGGCTACACCTTC,CASSAGEGAYYGYTF
TRBV29-1,.,TRBD1,TRBJ1-3,TGCAGCGCGGGACAGCGGAACACCATATATTTT,CSAGQRNTIYF
TRBV19,.,.,TRBJ2-2,TGTGCCAGTAGTATGAGGACAATTAACACCGGGGAGCTGTTTTTT,CASSMRTINTGELFF
TRBV19,.,.,TRBJ1-1,TGTGCCAGTAGTCCCCTCGAGGTTTTGCCCGGGATTGAAGCTTTCTTT,CASSPLEVLPGIEAFF
TRBV11-2,.,TRBD1,TRBJ2-2,TGTGCCAGCAGCTCCAACGCCGACAGGGGGGACACCGGGGAGCTGTTTTTT,CASSSNADRGDTGELFF
TRBV3-1/TRBV3-2,.,TRBD2,TRBJ2-3,TGTGCCACCGAGGCGGGCGGCGGGGGGGCCACAGATACGCAGTATTTT,CATEAGGGGATDTQYF
TRBV6-2/TRBV6-3,.,.,TRBJ2-4,TGTGCCAGCAGCTCCACAGGAGGGAACATTCAGTACTTC,CASSSTGGNIQYF
TRBV7-3,.,TRBD2,TRBJ2-3,TGTGCCAGCAGCTTAACGCGGCTAGCGGGGGTGGCAGATACGCAGTATTTT,CASSLTRLAGVADTQYF
TRBV7-9,once,TRBD1,TRBJ1-2,TGTGCCAGCAGCTCCGGGACAGGGGGGACCTTC,CASSSGTGGTF
TRBV7-3,once,.,TRBJ1-5,TGTGCCAGCAGCTTAAAGGGAGATCAGCCCCAGCATTTT,CASSLKGDQPQHF
TRBV7-9,.,.,TRBJ2-7,TGTGCCAGCAGCTTGTCAGAAGGACTGCAGTACTTC,CASSLSEGLQYF
TRBV5-1,.,.,TRBJ1-6,TGCGCCAGCCAGGACAGACGTACCAATTCACCCCTCCACTTT,CASQDRRTNSPLHF
TRBV19,.,TRBD1,TRBJ1-5,TGTGCCAGTAGTGCTACCGGGACAGGGTTCCCACAGCCCCAGCATTTT,CASSATGTGFPQPQHF
TRBV4-3,.,TRBD2,TRBJ2-5,TGCGCCAGCAGCCAAGCCGACTTAGCGGGGGGGCGGGAGACCCAGTACTTC,CASSQADLAGGRETQYF
TRBV27,once,TRBD1,TRBJ2-7,TGTGCCAGCAGTCCCCCCGGACAGGGAACCTACGAGCAGTACTTC,CASSPPGQGTYEQYF
TRBV6-5,.,.,TRBJ1-6,TGTGCCAGCAGTTACTCCGGGCAGGGTAATTCACCCCTCCACTTT,CASSYSGQGNSPLHF
TRBV27,once,TRBD1,TRBJ1-2,TGTGCCAGCAGTACCGCGGGACAGGGGCCGGGCTACACCTTC,CASSTAGQGPGYTF
TRBV6-5,.,TRBD1,TRBJ2-3,TGTGCCAGCAGGGGACAGGGAAGAGGAACAGATACGCAGTATTTT,CASRGQGRGTDTQYF
TRBV19,.,TRBD1,TRBJ2-5,TGTGCCAGTAGTCGGGACAGGGGGGAGACCCAGTACTTC,CASSRDRGETQYF
TRBV14,.,TRBD1,TRBJ2-2,TGTGCCAGCAGCCAAGTGTTCAGGGGGCTCGCCGGGGAGCTGTTTTTT,CASSQVFRGLAGELFF
TRBV5-6,.,.,TRBJ1-3,TGTGCCAGCACGCTACTCCCCAAGGGGTCTGGAAACACCATATATTTT,CASTLLPKGSGNTIYF
TRBV9,.,.,TRBJ2-5,TGTGCCAGCAGCGTAGAACTAGAAGAGACCCAGTACTTC,CASSVELEETQYF
TRBV7-3,.,.,TRBJ2-1,TGTGCCAGCAGCTACAACCCAGGGGAGTTGAACAATGAGCAGTTCTTC,CASSYNPGELNNEQFF
TRBV6-5,.,TRBD1,TRBJ1-2,TGTGCCAGCAGCCCGGGACAGGCTTTATATGGCTACACCTTC,CASSPGQALYGYTF
TRBV4-3,few,TRBD1,TRBJ2-7,TGCGCCAGCAGCCCAGGGACAGACTCCTACGAGCAGTACTTC,CASSPGTDSYEQYF
TRBV6-5,.,TRBD1,TRBJ1-4,TGTGCCAGCAGGGGACAGCAGAATGAAAAACTGTTTTTT,CASRGQQNEKLFF
TRBV9,.,.,TRBJ1-2,TGTGCCAGCAGCGCCGACACAGGCATCTATGGCTACACCTTC,CASSADTGIYGYTF
TRBV28,.,TRBD1,TRBJ2-7,TGTGCCAGCAGTTTCAATGACAGGGCCGAGCAGTACTTC,CASSFNDRAEQYF
TRBV18,.,TRBD1,TRBJ2-3,TGTGCCAGCTCACGTCTCCGGGACAGGGGTGCAGATACGCAGTATTTT,CASSRLRDRGADTQYF
TRBV7-6,many,.,TRBJ1-5,TGTGCCAGCAGCTTCGGAGGGATGGAGCCCCAGCATTTT,CASSFGGMEPQHF
TRBV5-1,.,TRBD1,TRBJ1-3,TGCGCCAGCAGCCCTACAGGGGGCCCCTCTGGAAACACCATATATTTT,CASSPTGGPSGNTIYF
TRBV30,.,TRBD1,TRBJ1-4,TGTGCCTGGAGAGGACAGGGGGCAACTAATGAAAAACTGTTTTTT,CAWRGQGATNEKLFF
TRBV4-3,.,.,TRBJ1-1,TGCGCCAGCAGCCAAGATCTGGGGAGGAACACTGAAGCTTTCTTT,CASSQDLGRNTEAFF
TRBV10-3,few,TRBD2,TRBJ2-1,TGTGCCACCGGGGGTAGCGGGGGGCCCCTTGAAAAGTTCTTC,CATGGSGGPLEKFF
TRBV7-9,medium-sized,.,TRBJ2-2,TGTGCCAGCGCCCCCGGCGGGGGCCTGAACACCGGGGAGCTGTTTTTT,CASAPGGGLNTGELFF